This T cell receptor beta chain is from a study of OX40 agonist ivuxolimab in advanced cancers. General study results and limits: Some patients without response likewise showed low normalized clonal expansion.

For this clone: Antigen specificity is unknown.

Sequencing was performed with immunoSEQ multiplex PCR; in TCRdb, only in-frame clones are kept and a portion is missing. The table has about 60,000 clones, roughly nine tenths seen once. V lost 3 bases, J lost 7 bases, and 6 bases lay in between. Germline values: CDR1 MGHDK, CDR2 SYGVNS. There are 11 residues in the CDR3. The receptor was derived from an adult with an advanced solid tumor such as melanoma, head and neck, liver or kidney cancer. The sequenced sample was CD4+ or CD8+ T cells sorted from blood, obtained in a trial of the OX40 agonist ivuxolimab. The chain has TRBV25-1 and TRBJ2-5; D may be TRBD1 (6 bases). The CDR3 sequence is CASSEGATQYF. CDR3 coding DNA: TGTGCCAGCAGTGAGGGGGCGACCCAGTACTTC.